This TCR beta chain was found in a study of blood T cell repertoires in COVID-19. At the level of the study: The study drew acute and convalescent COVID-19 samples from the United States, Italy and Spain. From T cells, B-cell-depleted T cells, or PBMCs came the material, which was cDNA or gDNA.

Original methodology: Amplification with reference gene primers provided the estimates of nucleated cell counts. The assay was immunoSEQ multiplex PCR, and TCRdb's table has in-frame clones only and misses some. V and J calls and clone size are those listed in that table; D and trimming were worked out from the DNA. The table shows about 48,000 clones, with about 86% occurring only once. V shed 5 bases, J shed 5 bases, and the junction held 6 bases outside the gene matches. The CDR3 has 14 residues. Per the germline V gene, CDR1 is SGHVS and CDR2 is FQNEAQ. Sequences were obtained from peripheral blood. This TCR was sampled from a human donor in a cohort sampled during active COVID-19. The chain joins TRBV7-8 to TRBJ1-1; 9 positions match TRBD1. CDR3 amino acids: CASSRGTGKTEAFF. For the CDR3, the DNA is TGTGCCAGCAGCCGAGGGACAGGGAAAACTGAAGCTTTCTTT.